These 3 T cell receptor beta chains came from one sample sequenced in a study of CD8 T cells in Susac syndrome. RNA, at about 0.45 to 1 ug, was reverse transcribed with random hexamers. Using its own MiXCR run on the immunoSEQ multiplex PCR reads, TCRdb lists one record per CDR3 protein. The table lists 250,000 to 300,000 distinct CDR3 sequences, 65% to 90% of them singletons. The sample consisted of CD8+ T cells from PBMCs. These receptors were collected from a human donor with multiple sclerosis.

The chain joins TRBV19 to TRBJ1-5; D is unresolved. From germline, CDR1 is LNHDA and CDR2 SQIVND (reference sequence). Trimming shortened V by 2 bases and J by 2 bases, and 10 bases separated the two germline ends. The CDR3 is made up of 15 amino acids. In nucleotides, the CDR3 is TGTGCCAGTAGTATACAAGGGCTCGGCAATCAGCCCCAGCATTTT. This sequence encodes CASSIQGLGNQPQHF.

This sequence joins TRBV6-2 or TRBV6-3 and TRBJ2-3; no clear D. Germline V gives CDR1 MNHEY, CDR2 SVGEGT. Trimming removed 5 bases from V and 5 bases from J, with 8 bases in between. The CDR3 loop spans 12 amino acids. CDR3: CASSAPGDTQYF. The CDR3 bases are TGTGCCAGCAGTGCCCCTGGAGATACGCAGTATTTT.

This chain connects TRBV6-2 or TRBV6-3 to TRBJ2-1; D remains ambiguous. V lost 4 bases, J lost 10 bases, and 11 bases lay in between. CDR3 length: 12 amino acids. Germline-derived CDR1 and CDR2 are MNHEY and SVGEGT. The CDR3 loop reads CASSLLSREQFF. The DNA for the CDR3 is TGTGCCAGCAGTTTACTTTCGCGGGAGCAGTTCTTC.